This entry lists 26 T cell receptor beta chains sequenced from one sample in a study of T cells after posttransplantation cyclophosphamide. Using immunoSEQ multiplex PCR, the repertoire was profiled, and TCRdb retains in-frame clones only, with some absent. Among around 37,000 clones listed, around four fifths were seen once. Busulfan-fludarabine conditioning, marrow transplant, and cyclophosphamide on days +3 and +4 were administered. The specimen was CD4+ T cells sorted from blood, collected 1903 days after a stem cell transplant with posttransplant cyclophosphamide. The receptors were gathered from a female patient aged 35-55 years who received an allogeneic stem cell transplant from a related donor, was CMV-positive, and had no GVHD. These T cells may partly come from the graft donor.

The rearrangement links TRBV6-5 to TRBJ2-2, with 7 bases fitting TRBD1. The junction had 9 bases not matched to a gene; V was cut back by 10 bases and J by 1 base. This CDR3 is 15 amino acids long. Germline V gives CDR1 MNHEY, CDR2 SVGAGI. The CDR3 sequence is CATLPQGVNTGELFF. CDR3 coding DNA: TGTGCCACCTTGCCCCAGGGGGTGAACACCGGGGAGCTGTTTTTT.

This chain joins TRBV28 and TRBJ1-1; 9 positions match TRBD1. Germline V gene data show CDR1 as MDHEN and CDR2 as SYDVKM. J lost 2 bases, V lost 5 bases, and 6 bases had no gene match. CDR3 length equals 15 residues. CDR3 nucleotides: TGTGCCAGCAGTCCATGGACAGGGGAAAACACTGAAGCTTTCTTT. Amino acids: CASSPWTGENTEAFF.

The chain couples TRBV5-4 to TRBJ1-5, with a tentative D call TRBD1 (6 bases). Trimming left V 0 bases short and J 15 bases short, with 13 bases between. The CDR3 totals 12 residues. Germline values: CDR1 SGHNT, CDR2 YYREEE (reference sequence). The CDR3 bases are TGTGCCAGCAGCTTGGCAGGGGCCCTCTTGCATTTT. It translates to CASSLAGALLHF.

The chain uses TRBV11-2 and TRBJ2-2; D is perhaps TRBD2 (7 bases). The V gene lost 1 base and the J gene lost 3 bases, with 12 bases spanning the gap. This CDR3 region has 16 residues. Looked up from germline, CDR1 is SGHAT and CDR2 is FQNNGV. The CDR3 coding sequence is TGTGCCAGCAGCTTAGGAGGGGGAGGGTACACCGGGGAGCTGTTTTTT. It translates to CASSLGGGGYTGELFF. The full variable domain, with the rest looked up from reference TRBV11-2 and TRBJ2-2, is EAGVAQSPRYKIIEKRQSVAFWCNPISGHATLYWYQQILGQGPKLLIQFQNNGVVDDSQLPKDRFSAERLKGVDSTLKIQPAKLEDSAVYLCASSLGGGGYTGELFFGEGSRLTVL.

The chain links TRBV5-1 to TRBJ2-3; D gene ambiguous. The germline V gene encodes CDR1 SGHRS and CDR2 YFSETQ. Trimming took off 2 bases at V and 3 bases at J, with 4 bases between the two ends. The CDR3 has 12 residues. CDR3 DNA: TGCGCCAGCAGCTTAGAGACAGATACGCAGTATTTT. Its protein is CASSLETDTQYF.

The V call is TRBV12-5, the J call TRBJ2-3, with TRBD2 identical over 14 bases. CDR1 is LGHNT, CDR2 FRNRAP, per germline. The CDR3 runs 16 residues. Trimming cost V 2 bases and J 4 bases; bases outside gene matches: 2. This CDR3 reads CASGLPTSGGADTQYF. CDR3 bases: TGTGCTAGTGGTTTGCCGACTAGCGGGGGGGCAGATACGCAGTATTTT.

The chain uses TRBV6-5 and TRBJ2-3; 9 positions match TRBD1. Germline V gene lookup returns CDR1 MNHEY and CDR2 SVGAGI. The CDR3 is 15 amino acids. V lost 8 bases, J lost 4 bases, and 10 bases stayed unmatched. CDR3 in DNA: TGTGCCAGCTCGCCGGGACAGGGAATGGCAGATACGCAGTATTTT. As protein: CASSPGQGMADTQYF.

V gene TRBV6-5 combines with J gene TRBJ2-2; no definite D call. V was trimmed by 1 base and J by 5 bases, leaving 11 bases between them. The CDR3 runs 15 residues. Germline V lookup: CDR1 MNHEY, CDR2 SVGAGI. The CDR3 sequence: CASSYYPLRTGELFF. DNA of the CDR3: TGTGCCAGCAGTTACTACCCCCTGAGGACCGGGGAGCTGTTTTTT.

This clone was observed a handful of times. The genes are TRBV11-2 and TRBJ1-6, with 7 bases that match TRBD1. With V trimmed by 8 bases and J by 7 bases, 5 bases remained unmatched. The CDR3 runs to 13 residues. CDR1 is SGHAT and CDR2 is FQNNGV in the germline V gene. Here the CDR3 reads CASSGTANSPLHF. The CDR3 coding sequence is TGTGCCAGCTCCGGGACAGCCAATTCACCCCTCCACTTT.

The CDR3 reads CASSPRQGGAFF. DNA for the CDR3: TGTGCCAGCTCACCTCGACAGGGGGGAGCTTTCTTT. The V call is TRBV18, the J call TRBJ1-1; 9 nucleotides align to TRBD1. The germline V gene has CDR1 KGHSH and CDR2 LQKENI. Trimming removed 3 bases from V and 10 bases from J; junction bases left unmatched: 3. The CDR3 is made up of 12 amino acids.

The rearrangement uses TRBV5-5 and TRBJ2-5, with 8 nucleotides matching TRBD2. The CDR3 totals 14 residues. CDR1 is SGHKS, CDR2 YYEKEE, per germline (reference sequence). V dropped 1 base and J dropped 4; count of bases not matched to a gene: 3. The CDR3 loop reads CASSLQTSAETQYF. The CDR3 bases are TGTGCCAGCAGCTTGCAGACTAGCGCAGAGACCCAGTACTTC.

The chain carries TRBV4-1 and TRBJ2-7; TRBD2 agrees at 7 bases. CDR1 and CDR2 from the germline V gene are MGHRA and YSYEKL. The CDR3 is 15 residues long. Germline trimming cut 1 base from V and 0 bases from J; bases unmatched to any gene: 3. The CDR3 spells CASSQAGGSSYEQYF. CDR3 DNA: TGCGCCAGCAGCCAAGCGGGGGGATCCTCCTACGAGCAGTACTTC.

The chain is built from TRBV4-3 and TRBJ2-1; D possibly corresponds to TRBD1 (5 bases). CDR3 length equals 15 residues. CDR1 is LGHNA, CDR2 YSLEER, per germline. V lost 2 bases to trimming and J lost 8 bases, with 16 bases between them. CDR3 DNA sequence: TGCGCCAGCAGCCAAAATAGGCAGGGTGGGGATGAGCAGTTCTTC. Translating it yields CASSQNRQGGDEQFF.

The chain links TRBV18 to TRBJ2-7; D may be TRBD1 (6 bases). Germline V CDR1 and CDR2: KGHSH, LQKENI. The CDR3 has 14 amino acids. Trimming pared 2 bases from V and 2 bases from J, leaving 10 bases between. The CDR3 DNA reads as TGTGCCAGCTCACCAATCGGACAGCCCTACGAGCAGTACTTC. It specifies CASSPIGQPYEQYF.

V and J are TRBV10-2 and TRBJ1-4, with TRBD1 matching 7 bases. There are 13 residues in the CDR3. Germline assignment: CDR1 WSHSY and CDR2 SAAADI. The V gene end was trimmed by 6 bases and the J gene end by 8 bases; junction bases not matched to a gene: 6. In DNA form, the CDR3 reads TGCGCCAGCAGCTTGGACAGGTGGGAAAAACTGTTTTTT. It specifies CASSLDRWEKLFF.

This chain joins TRBV9 and TRBJ1-3; the match to TRBD1 covers 11 bases. The V and J ends lost 4 bases and 1 base, in that order; junction bases with no gene match: 4. In germline, CDR1 is SGDLS, CDR2 YYNGEE. This CDR3 has 16 amino acids. CDR3 DNA sequence: TGTGCCAGCAGCTTCGGACAGGGGGCTTCTGGAAACACCATATATTTT. This codes for CASSFGQGASGNTIYF.

This clone occurred a few times. The V call is TRBV7-9, the J call TRBJ2-7; D is unresolved. The V end was cut by 5 bases, the J end by 3 bases, with 5 bases between. Germline V gives CDR1 SEHNR, CDR2 FQNEAQ (reference sequence). The CDR3 is 11 residues long. The CDR3 nucleotides are TGTGCCAGCAGCGTCAGCTACGAGCAGTACTTC. Amino acids: CASSVSYEQYF.

V usage is TRBV7-9 and J usage is TRBJ2-2, with D possibly TRBD2 on 5 matching bases. CDR3 length equals 17 residues. CDR1 is SEHNR and CDR2 is FQNEAQ in the germline V gene (reference sequence). Trimming cost V 5 bases and J 4 bases, with 20 bases left between them. CDR3 residues: CASSPTPLRAGTGELFF. Here the CDR3 DNA reads TGTGCCAGCAGCCCCACCCCCCTGCGGGCGGGCACCGGGGAGCTGTTTTTT.

J is TRBJ1-2 and V is TRBV7-9; D is unresolved. The CDR3 is 15 amino acids. Trimming stripped 5 bases from V and 0 bases from J, with 13 bases between. Looked up from germline, CDR1 is SEHNR and CDR2 is FQNEAQ (reference sequence). CDR3 nucleotides: TGTGCCAGCAGCCCCCCCACTGTCACTAACTATGGCTACACCTTC. The encoded protein is CASSPPTVTNYGYTF.

The chain couples TRBV7-2 to TRBJ2-5; 7 nucleotides align to TRBD2. Per the germline V gene, CDR1 is SGHTA and CDR2 is FQGNSA. The CDR3 covers 16 residues. The trim removed 1 base at V and 0 bases at J, leaving 5 bases unmatched. The CDR3 DNA follows: TGTGCCAGCAGCTTAGTGGGGCGGGGGTACCAAGAGACCCAGTACTTC. It specifies CASSLVGRGYQETQYF. The full variable domain, with the rest looked up from reference TRBV7-2 and TRBJ2-5, is GAGVSQSPSNKVTEKGKDVELRCDPISGHTALYWYRQSLGQGLEFLIYFQGNSAPDKSGLPSDRFSAERTGGSVSTLTIQRTQQEDSAVYLCASSLVGRGYQETQYFGPGTRLLVL.

The chain links TRBV19 to TRBJ1-5; tentative D call: TRBD1 (6 bases). V was pared by 7 bases and J by 2 bases, with 15 bases between. The CDR3 spans 15 residues. Per the germline V gene, CDR1 is LNHDA and CDR2 is SQIVND (reference sequence). CDR3 loop: CASILSGHGNQPQHF. The CDR3 DNA is TGTGCCAGTATCCTCTCGGGACACGGCAATCAGCCCCAGCATTTT.

V is TRBV19 and J is TRBJ2-1; D possibly corresponds to TRBD2 (5 bases). Germline assignment: CDR1 LNHDA and CDR2 SQIVND (reference sequence). There are 14 residues in the CDR3. Trimming stripped 5 bases from V and 3 bases from J, with 11 bases between. CDR3 residues: CASSLRTFYNEQFF. CDR3 bases: TGTGCCAGTAGTCTGCGGACTTTCTACAATGAGCAGTTCTTC.

The rearrangement uses TRBV12-5 and TRBJ2-1, with a tentative D call TRBD1 (6 bases). CDR3 length: 14 amino acids. Trimming left V 7 bases short and J 9 bases short, with 19 bases between. The germline CDR1 and CDR2 sequences are LGHNT and FRNRAP. The CDR3 nucleotides are TGTGCTAGTGCCCTCCCGGCAGGGGAGACTGAGCAGTTCTTC. Its protein product is CASALPAGETEQFF.

V and J are TRBV2 and TRBJ2-1, with 10 bases aligning to TRBD2. CDR3 length equals 16 residues. Germline assignment: CDR1 SNHLY and CDR2 FYNNEI. J was trimmed by 2 bases and V by 4 bases; bases with no gene match: 5. CDR3 sequence reads: CASSVLAGGPYNEQFF. In DNA, the CDR3 is TGTGCCAGCAGTGTGTTAGCGGGGGGTCCCTACAATGAGCAGTTCTTC.

The chain carries TRBV12-5 and TRBJ2-2; 11 nucleotides line up with TRBD2. This CDR3 spans 16 amino acids. CDR1 and CDR2 from the germline V gene are LGHNT and FRNRAP. J was trimmed by 4 bases and V by 3 bases; bases with no gene match: 4. CDR3 DNA sequence: TGTGCTAGTGGTTTATCAGGACTAGCGGGCACCGGGGAGCTGTTTTTT. Its translation is CASGLSGLAGTGELFF.

V and J are TRBV7-2 and TRBJ2-5, with 12 nucleotides matching TRBD2. CDR1 and CDR2 from the germline V gene are SGHTA and FQGNSA. The length of the CDR3 is 18 residues. With V trimmed by 1 base and J by 5 bases, 11 bases remained unmatched. This chain's CDR3 is CASSLDLLAGGGGETQYF. DNA of the CDR3: TGTGCCAGCAGCTTAGACCTACTAGCGGGGGGAGGAGGGGAGACCCAGTACTTC.